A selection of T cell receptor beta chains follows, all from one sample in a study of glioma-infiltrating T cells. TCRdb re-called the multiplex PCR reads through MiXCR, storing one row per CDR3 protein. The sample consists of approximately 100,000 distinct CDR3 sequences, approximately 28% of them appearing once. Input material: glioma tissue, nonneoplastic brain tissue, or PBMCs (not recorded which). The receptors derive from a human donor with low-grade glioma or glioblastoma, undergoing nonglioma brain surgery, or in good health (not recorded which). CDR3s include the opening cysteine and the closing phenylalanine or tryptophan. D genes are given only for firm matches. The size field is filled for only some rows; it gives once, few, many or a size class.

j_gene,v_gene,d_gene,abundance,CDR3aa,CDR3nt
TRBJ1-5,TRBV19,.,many,CASSRKVEVGQPQHF,TGTGCCAGTAGTAGAAAAGTGGAAGTAGGCCAGCCCCAGCATTTT
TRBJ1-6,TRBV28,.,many,CASTYRSGLKFNSPLHF,TGTGCCAGCACATACCGTTCCGGGTTAAAGTTTAATTCACCCCTCCACTTT
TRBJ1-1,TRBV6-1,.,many,CASSPWTVNTEAFF,TGTGCCAGCAGTCCTTGGACGGTGAACACTGAAGCTTTCTTT
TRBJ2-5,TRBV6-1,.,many,CASTSQETQYF,TGTGCCAGCACTTCACAAGAGACCCAGTACTTC
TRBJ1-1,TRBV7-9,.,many,CASSFQSEAFF,TGTGCCAGCAGCTTCCAGAGTGAAGCTTTCTTT
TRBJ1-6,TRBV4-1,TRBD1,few,CASSQDGGTGVSPLHF,TGCGCCAGCAGCCAAGATGGGGGGACAGGGGTTTCACCCCTCCACTTT
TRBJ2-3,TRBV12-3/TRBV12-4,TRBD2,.,CASSLGLAAYTDTQYF,TGTGCCAGCAGTTTAGGACTAGCGGCTTACACAGATACGCAGTATTTT
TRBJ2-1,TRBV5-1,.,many,CASSLAAGGGNEQFF,TGCGCCAGCAGCTTGGCCGCTGGGGGTGGCAATGAGCAGTTCTTC
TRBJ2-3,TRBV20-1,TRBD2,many,CSATSGALGADTQYF,TGCAGTGCAACTAGCGGGGCACTAGGCGCAGATACGCAGTATTTT
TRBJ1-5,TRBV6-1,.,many,CASTITNEEPQHF,TGTGCCAGCACAATTACGAACGAGGAGCCCCAGCATTTT
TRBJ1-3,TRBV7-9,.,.,CASREGQFSGNTIYF,TGTGCCAGCAGGGAGGGGCAGTTCTCTGGAAACACCATATATTTT
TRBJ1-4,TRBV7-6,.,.,CASSPFGGTSEKLFF,TGTGCCAGCAGCCCGTTTGGTGGGACCTCGGAAAAACTGTTTTTT
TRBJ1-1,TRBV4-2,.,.,CASSQEYAETNTEAFF,TGTGCCAGCAGCCAAGAGTATGCAGAGACAAACACTGAAGCTTTCTTT
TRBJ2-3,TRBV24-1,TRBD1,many,CATSDPRGGSGTDTQYF,TGTGCCACCAGTGATCCGCGAGGGGGCTCGGGCACAGATACGCAGTATTTT
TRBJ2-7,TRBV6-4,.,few,CASSDSGPDYEQYF,TGTGCCAGCAGTGACTCGGGTCCTGACTACGAGCAGTACTTC
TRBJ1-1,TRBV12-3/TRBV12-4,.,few,CASSDGYTEAFF,TGTGCCAGCAGTGACGGTTACACTGAAGCTTTCTTT
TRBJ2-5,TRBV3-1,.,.,CASSLRLGVETKYF,TGTGCCAGCAGCCTCAGACTAGGGGTGGAGACCAAGTACTTC
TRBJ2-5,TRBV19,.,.,CASSIGGTAEGTQYF,TGTGCCAGTAGTATAGGGGGGACCGCCGAAGGGACCCAGTACTTC
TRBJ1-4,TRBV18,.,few,CASSPGHEKLFF,TGTGCCAGCTCACCGGGACATGAAAAACTGTTTTTT
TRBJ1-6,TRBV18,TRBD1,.,CASSPNRRTGVGSPLHF,TGTGCCAGCTCACCCAATAGGAGGACAGGGGTCGGTTCACCCCTCCACTTT
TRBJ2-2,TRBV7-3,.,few,CASSQQGGDGELFF,TGTGCCAGCAGCCAACAGGGCGGTGACGGGGAGCTGTTTTTT
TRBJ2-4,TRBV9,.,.,CASSPRDGTPVGGKNIQYF,TGTGCCAGCAGCCCCCGCGACGGGACGCCGGTCGGGGGAAAAAACATTCAGTACTTC
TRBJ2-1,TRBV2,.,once,CASSGHVGEQFF,TGTGCCAGCAGTGGGCATGTGGGGGAGCAGTTCTTT
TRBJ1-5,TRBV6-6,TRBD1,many,CASSYSRQGNQPQHF,TGTGCCAGCAGTTACTCGCGACAGGGGAATCAGCCCCAGCATTTT
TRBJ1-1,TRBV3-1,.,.,CASSQEGSYTEAFF,TGTGCCAGCAGCCAAGAGGGGAGTTACACTGAAGCTTTCTTT
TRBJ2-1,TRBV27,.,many,CASSPGSSSYNEQFF,TGTGCCAGCAGTCCCGGGTCCAGCTCCTACAATGAGCAGTTCTTC
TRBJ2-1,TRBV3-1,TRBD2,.,CASTAAGSSYNEQFF,TGTGCCAGCACCGCAGCGGGAAGCTCCTACAATGAGCAGTTCTTC
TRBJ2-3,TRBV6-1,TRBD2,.,CASSGIAGEADTQYF,TGTGCCAGCAGTGGCATAGCGGGAGAAGCAGATACGCAGTATTTT
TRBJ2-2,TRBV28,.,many,CASSLGIPGELFF,TGTGCCAGCAGTTTGGGGATTCCCGGGGAGCTGTTTTTT
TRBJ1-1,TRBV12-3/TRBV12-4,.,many,CASSYAGVSTEAFF,TGTGCCAGCAGTTATGCCGGGGTGAGCACTGAAGCTTTCTTT